A selection of T cell receptor beta chains follows, all from one sample in a study of CD8+ T cells in alopecia areata. Measured with immunoSEQ multiplex PCR; TCRdb has only the in-frame clones, and not every one. This table has approximately 91,000 clones, about 45% appearing once. What was sequenced was CD4+ T cells sorted from blood. These receptors came from a human donor with alopecia areata. The CDR3 runs from the conserved cysteine through the conserved F or W. D genes are given only for firm matches. Only some rows state a clone size, as once, few, many or a class for expanded clones.

clone size	V gene	D gene	J gene	CDR3 protein	CDR3 DNA
-	TRBV30	TRBD2	TRBJ2-3	CAWSVASGRTDTQYF	TGTGCCTGGAGTGTGGCTAGCGGCCGCACAGATACGCAGTATTTT
-	TRBV2	-	TRBJ2-3	CASTSGDTQYF	TGTGCCAGCACCTCTGGAGATACGCAGTATTTT
-	TRBV2	-	TRBJ2-1	CASSGAASYNEQFF	TGTGCCAGCAGTGGGGCGGCTTCCTACAATGAGCAGTTCTTC
-	TRBV18	-	TRBJ2-7	CASSPGGTVYEQYF	TGTGCCAGCTCACCTGGCGGGACAGTTTACGAGCAGTACTTC
-	TRBV7-8	TRBD2	TRBJ2-3	CASSLGGRGTDTQYF	TGTGCCAGCAGCTTGGGCGGGAGGGGCACAGATACGCAGTATTTT
once	TRBV2	-	TRBJ1-5	CASSVEGTRNQPQHF	TGTGCCAGCAGTGTGGAGGGAACCCGCAATCAGCCCCAGCATTTT
few	TRBV29-1	TRBD2	TRBJ2-1	CSVSLAGFGEQFF	TGCAGCGTGAGTCTAGCGGGATTTGGTGAGCAGTTCTTC
-	TRBV6-5	TRBD1	TRBJ1-2	CASSSKTGANYGYTF	TGTGCCAGCAGTTCGAAGACAGGGGCGAACTATGGCTACACCTTC
-	TRBV6-5	-	TRBJ2-5	CASSYGREETQYF	TGTGCCAGCAGTTACGGGCGGGAAGAGACCCAGTACTTC
few	TRBV30	-	TRBJ2-6	CAWSVGGANVLTF	TGTGCCTGGAGTGTGGGTGGGGCCAACGTCCTGACTTTC
-	TRBV28	-	TRBJ2-1	CASSFLNPGYEQFF	TGTGCCAGCAGTTTCCTAAATCCAGGGTATGAGCAGTTCTTC
-	TRBV30	-	TRBJ2-2	CAHASFGELFF	TGTGCCCACGCCAGTTTCGGGGAGCTGTTTTTT
-	TRBV29-1	TRBD1	TRBJ2-5	CSVVQGASETQYF	TGCAGCGTTGTGCAGGGGGCATCGGAGACCCAGTACTTC
-	TRBV30	-	TRBJ1-2	CAWSGGMDYGYTF	TGTGCCTGGAGTGGGGGTATGGACTATGGCTACACCTTC
few	TRBV30	-	TRBJ1-2	CARTVYSNYGYTF	TGTGCCCGGACGGTTTATTCTAACTATGGCTACACCTTC
few	TRBV4-1	-	TRBJ1-1	CASSRLLQGGTEAFF	TGCGCCAGCAGCCGGTTACTACAGGGAGGCACTGAAGCTTTCTTT
-	TRBV5-4	TRBD2	TRBJ2-1	CASSSKRGTIYNEQFF	TGTGCCAGCAGCTCAAAGCGGGGAACAATTTACAATGAGCAGTTCTTC
once	TRBV28	-	TRBJ2-3	CASSFGAADTQYF	TGTGCCAGCAGTTTCGGGGCCGCAGATACGCAGTATTTT
-	TRBV30	-	TRBJ1-6	CAWSPGYNSPLHF	TGTGCCTGGAGTCCAGGATATAATTCACCCCTCCACTTT
-	TRBV5-1	-	TRBJ2-5	CASSPGPQETQYF	TGCGCCAGCAGCCCAGGACCTCAAGAGACCCAGTACTTC
-	TRBV2	-	TRBJ1-1	CASTVLMNTEAFF	TGTGCCAGCACGGTCTTGATGAACACTGAAGCTTTCTTT
few	TRBV7-2	-	TRBJ1-2	CASSLRGYGYTF	TGTGCCAGCAGCTTAAGGGGGTATGGCTACACCTTC
-	TRBV29-1	-	TRBJ2-6	CSAGALSGANVLTF	TGCAGCGCTGGGGCGCTCTCTGGGGCCAACGTCCTGACTTTC
-	TRBV30	TRBD1	TRBJ2-7	CAWRDRAYEQYF	TGTGCCTGGAGGGACAGGGCGTACGAGCAGTACTTC
once	TRBV20-1	-	TRBJ1-2	CSALSNYGYTF	TGCAGTGCTCTGTCTAACTATGGCTACACCTTC
-	TRBV9	-	TRBJ2-3	CASSVGGRDTQYF	TGTGCCAGCAGCGTAGGTGGGAGAGATACGCAGTATTTT
-	TRBV30	-	TRBJ1-5	CAWGRDIYNQPQHF	TGTGCCTGGGGGCGGGACATTTACAATCAGCCCCAGCATTTT
-	TRBV9	TRBD2	TRBJ2-2	CASSSRTSGQTGELFF	TGTGCCAGCAGCTCAAGGACTAGCGGGCAGACCGGGGAGCTGTTTTTT
-	TRBV25-1	-	TRBJ1-5	CASSERGDPGPQHF	TGTGCCAGCAGCGAACGCGGTGACCCCGGGCCCCAGCATTTT
-	TRBV5-6	-	TRBJ2-5	CASSLDTRTQYF	TGTGCCAGCAGCTTGGACACGCGGACCCAGTACTTC
-	TRBV7-6	-	TRBJ2-2	CASSSGQNTGELFF	TGTGCCAGCAGCTCGGGACAAAACACCGGGGAGCTGTTTTTT
-	TRBV29-1	-	TRBJ1-2	CSVLPPVNYGYTF	TGCAGCGTTTTACCTCCGGTGAACTATGGCTACACCTTC
-	TRBV27	-	TRBJ2-1	CASSHRSPYNEQFF	TGTGCCAGCAGTCATCGGTCCCCCTACAATGAGCAGTTCTTC
-	TRBV9	TRBD2	TRBJ2-2	CASSVAQRGQNTGELFF	TGTGCCAGCAGCGTAGCCCAGCGGGGGCAGAACACCGGGGAGCTGTTTTTT
-	TRBV28	-	TRBJ2-7	CASSLNPNEQYF	TGTGCCAGCAGTTTAAATCCCAACGAGCAGTACTTC
-	TRBV29-1	-	TRBJ2-6	CSVGSRGGANVLTF	TGCAGCGTTGGCAGCCGCGGTGGGGCCAACGTCCTGACTTTC
few	TRBV28	-	TRBJ1-2	CATTKDLLIYGYTF	TGTGCCACCACGAAGGACTTACTTATTTATGGCTACACCTTC
-	TRBV19	-	TRBJ2-1	CASSSDSYNEQFF	TGTGCCAGCTCTAGCGATTCCTACAATGAGCAGTTCTTC
few	TRBV28	-	TRBJ2-1	CASRGTGNEQFF	TGTGCCAGCAGGGGTACGGGGAATGAGCAGTTCTTC
-	TRBV7-2	-	TRBJ2-3	CASSQLTTVDTQYF	TGTGCCAGCAGCCAACTAACTACGGTAGATACGCAGTATTTT